This T cell receptor beta chain is from a study of response to subunit inactivated influenza vaccine. Study findings and constraints: The authors suggested that few new T cells are recruited per seasonal influenza vaccination.

TCRdb used MiXCR to reprocess the RT-PCR reads, holding one entry per CDR3 protein. This table holds more than 200,000 distinct CDR3 sequences, more than 9% found once. Of note for this clonotype: Its cognate antigen is unknown.

The CDR3 covers 13 residues. V lost 6 bases and J lost 5, with 10 bases in between. Germline V CDR1 and CDR2: WSHSY, SAAADI. The gene calls are TRBV10-2 and TRBJ2-2; D is unclear. The sample consisted of non-naive T cells sorted from PBMCs, taken 14 to 15 days before vaccination. This clonotype was obtained from a man between 50 and 59 years old who received an inactivated influenza vaccine. The CDR3 nucleotides are TGCGCCAGCAGATTTAGATCTACCGGGGAGCTGTTTTTT. Amino acids: CASRFRSTGELFF.